This section outlines one T cell receptor (beta chain) sequence together with its context. Its antigen is not known. This specimen belongs to a study of T cell responses to AZD1222 COVID-19 vaccine. The data were produced by immunoSEQ multiplex PCR, yet TCRdb's version contains in-frame clones alone and is incomplete. The sample yields about 220,000 clones, 93% seen once. Whole-study findings and limits: Among spike-specific TCRs, nearly half reportedly target unmutated variant regions. Recipients of AZD1222 seropositive at baseline numbered only 5 to 7. Spike-specific TCR breadth and depth went up after people got two AZD1222 doses. There were mostly white British donors and more females than males, and clonal diversity was possibly underestimated.

The V gene's germline CDR1 is SGHAT and CDR2 FQNNGV. This CDR3 spans 17 amino acids. Losses at the gene ends were 6 bases for V and 4 bases for J; bases not matched to a gene: 7. The receptor was isolated from an adult in good health. Sequenced material: peripheral blood, taken on day 0 of MenACWY control vaccination. J is TRBJ2-3 and V is TRBV11-2; 16 positions match TRBD2. Written as DNA, the CDR3 is TGTGCCAGCAGAAAGGGACTAGCGGGGGGGCGGGCAGATACGCAGTATTTT. Residues: CASRKGLAGGRADTQYF.